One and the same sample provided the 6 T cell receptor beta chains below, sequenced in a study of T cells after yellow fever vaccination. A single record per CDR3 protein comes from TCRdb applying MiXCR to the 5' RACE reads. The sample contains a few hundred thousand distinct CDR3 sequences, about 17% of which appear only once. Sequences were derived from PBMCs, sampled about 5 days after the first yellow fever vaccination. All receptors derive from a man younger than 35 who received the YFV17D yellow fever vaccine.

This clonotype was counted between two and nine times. The CDR3 here is CSVTESYEQYF. In nucleotides, the CDR3 is TGCAGCGTTACAGAATCCTACGAGCAGTACTTC. The rearrangement uses TRBV29-1 and TRBJ2-7; no firm D call. V was trimmed by 5 bases and J by 1 base, leaving 6 bases between them. Germline V CDR1 and CDR2: SQVTM, ANQGSEA. This CDR3 has 11 residues.

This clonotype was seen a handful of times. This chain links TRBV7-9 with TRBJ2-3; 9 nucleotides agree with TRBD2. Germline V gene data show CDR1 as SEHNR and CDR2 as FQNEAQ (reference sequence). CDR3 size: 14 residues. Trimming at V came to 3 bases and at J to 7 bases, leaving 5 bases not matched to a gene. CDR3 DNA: TGTGCCAGCAGCTTTGGCGGGGGGGCGAATACGCAGTATTTT. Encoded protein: CASSFGGGANTQYF.

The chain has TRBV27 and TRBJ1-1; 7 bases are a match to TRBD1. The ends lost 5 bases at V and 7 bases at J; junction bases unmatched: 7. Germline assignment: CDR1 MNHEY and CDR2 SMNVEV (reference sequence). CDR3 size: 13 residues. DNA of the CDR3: TGTGCCAGCAGTCCGGTATACAGGGGTGAAGCTTTCTTT. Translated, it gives CASSPVYRGEAFF.

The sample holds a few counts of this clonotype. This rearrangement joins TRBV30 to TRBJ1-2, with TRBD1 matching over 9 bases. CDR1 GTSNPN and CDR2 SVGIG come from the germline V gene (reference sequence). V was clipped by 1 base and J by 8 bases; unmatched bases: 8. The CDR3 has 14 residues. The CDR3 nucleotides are TGTGCCTGGAGTGACGGCGGACAGGGGAGAGGCTACACCTTC. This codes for CAWSDGGQGRGYTF.

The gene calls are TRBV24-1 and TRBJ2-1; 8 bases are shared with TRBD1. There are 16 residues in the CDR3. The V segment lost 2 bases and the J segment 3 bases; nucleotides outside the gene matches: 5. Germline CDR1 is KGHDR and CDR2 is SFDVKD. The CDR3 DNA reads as TGTGCCACCAGTGATTCGGACAGGGACCTCTACAATGAGCAGTTCTTC. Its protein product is CATSDSDRDLYNEQFF.

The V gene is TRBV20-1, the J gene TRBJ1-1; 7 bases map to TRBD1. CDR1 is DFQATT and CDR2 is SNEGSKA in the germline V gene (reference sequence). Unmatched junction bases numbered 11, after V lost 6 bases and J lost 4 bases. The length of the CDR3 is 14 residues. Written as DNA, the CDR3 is TGCAGTGCCCACCGGGACAGAGGCAGCACTGAAGCTTTCTTT. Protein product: CSAHRDRGSTEAFF.